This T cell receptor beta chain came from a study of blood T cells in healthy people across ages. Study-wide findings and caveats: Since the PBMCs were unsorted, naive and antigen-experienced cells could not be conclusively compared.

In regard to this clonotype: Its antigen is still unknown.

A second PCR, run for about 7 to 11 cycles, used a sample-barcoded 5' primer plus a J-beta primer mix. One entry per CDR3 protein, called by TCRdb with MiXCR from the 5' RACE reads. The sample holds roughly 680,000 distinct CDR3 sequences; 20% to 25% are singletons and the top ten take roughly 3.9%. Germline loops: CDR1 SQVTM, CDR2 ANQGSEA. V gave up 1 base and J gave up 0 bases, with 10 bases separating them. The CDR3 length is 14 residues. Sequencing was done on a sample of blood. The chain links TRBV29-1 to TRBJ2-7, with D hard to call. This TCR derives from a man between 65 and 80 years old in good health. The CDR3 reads CSVEGGRDSYEQYF. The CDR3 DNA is TGCAGCGTTGAAGGAGGAAGGGACTCCTACGAGCAGTACTTC.